The TCR beta chain under discussion was sequenced for a study of blood T cell repertoires in COVID-19. Sequencing used immunoSEQ multiplex PCR; TCRdb keeps in-frame clones, though not all of them. The sample contains fewer than 300,000 clones, more than 70% of which appear only once. CDR1 is MDHEN, CDR2 SYDVKM, per germline. The CDR3 totals 15 residues. V was trimmed by 8 bases and J by 0 bases, leaving 14 bases between them. Participants' reported clinical history set cohort assignment. Sequencing input: PBMCs or T cells enriched from blood (not recorded which). V gene TRBV28 combines with J gene TRBJ1-5, with a tentative D call TRBD1 (5 bases). The source is a woman aged 35 to 49 with acute COVID-19. The CDR3: CASEAEGFSNQPQHF. In nucleotides, the CDR3 is TGTGCCAGCGAGGCGGAGGGGTTTAGCAATCAGCCCCAGCATTTT.